Following are 20 T cell receptor beta chains from one sample sequenced in a study of T cells in localized non-small cell lung cancer. The protocol was immunoSEQ multiplex PCR, while the TCRdb copy is restricted to in-frame clones and leaves out a portion. The sample has about 27,000 clones; 90% are singletons. The sequenced sample was peripheral blood, obtained before any cancer treatment. These receptors originate from a woman between 35 and 70 years old with stage I lung adenocarcinoma.

The rearrangement links TRBV27 to TRBJ2-7, with 7 bases matching TRBD1. CDR1 is MNHEY, CDR2 SMNVEV, per germline (reference sequence). Trimming took 5 bases from V and 3 from J; bases not matched to a gene: 4. This CDR3 contains 13 residues. The CDR3, as DNA: TGTGCCAGCAGTGTCCGGGACAGCTACGAGCAGTACTTC. As protein: CASSVRDSYEQYF.

The gene calls are TRBV7-8 and TRBJ2-7, with D perhaps matching TRBD2 (6 bases). The CDR3 contains 16 residues. Germline V CDR1 and CDR2: SGHVS, FQNEAQ. V lost 4 bases and J lost 4, with 20 bases in between. This chain's CDR3 is CASSSGGAGDRYEQYF. The DNA of the CDR3 is TGTGCCAGCAGCTCCGGGGGAGCCGGGGACCGGTACGAGCAGTACTTC.

The chain carries TRBV5-6 and TRBJ1-6, with D possibly matching TRBD1 (5 bases). The CDR3 loop spans 16 amino acids. Germline V gene sequence: CDR1 SGHDT, CDR2 YYEEEE. Between the trimmed V and J ends, which lost 3 bases and 4 bases, there was a span of 14 bases. In DNA form, the CDR3 reads TGTGCCAGCAGCTGGGGACCGGGATCTTATAATTCACCCCTCCACTTT. As protein: CASSWGPGSYNSPLHF.

The chain uses TRBV12-5 and TRBJ1-1; unclear D gene. Trimming shortened V by 3 bases and J by 1 base, and 6 bases separated the two germline ends. In germline, CDR1 is LGHNT, CDR2 FRNRAP. This CDR3 is 13 amino acids long. The CDR3 sequence is CASGFQENTEAFF. CDR3 DNA sequence: TGTGCTAGTGGTTTTCAGGAGAACACTGAAGCTTTCTTT.

J is TRBJ2-7 and V is TRBV6-1; no firm D call. Germline CDR1 and CDR2: MNHNS and SASEGT. The CDR3 is 13 amino acids. V was clipped by 6 bases and J by 2 bases, with 11 bases between them. The CDR3 DNA sequence: TGTGCCAGCAGCGGAGAAGTAACCTACGAGCAGTACTTC. It is translated as CASSGEVTYEQYF.

This chain uses TRBV7-8 with TRBJ1-5; no definite D call. Trimming took 0 bases from V and 3 from J, leaving 15 bases between them. Germline lookup yields CDR1 SGHVS and CDR2 FQNEAQ. The CDR3 consists of 17 residues. The CDR3 bases are TGTGCCAGCAGCTTAGCAGGGTTCCGTAGTTACAATCAGCCCCAGCATTTT. Residues: CASSLAGFRSYNQPQHF.

The V gene is TRBV6-6, the J gene TRBJ2-7, with D possibly matching TRBD1 (8 bases). V was cut by 11 bases and J by 3 bases, with 14 bases left in between. In germline, CDR1 is MNHNY, CDR2 SVGAGI (reference sequence). The CDR3 is 12 residues long. CDR3 residues: CAAGDRIYEQYF. CDR3 in DNA: TGTGCCGCGGGGGACAGGATCTACGAGCAGTACTTC.

As regards this clone: At one end the junction does not follow the germline gene, possibly because of a read error. The chain couples TRBV7-2 to TRBJ1-2, with D unclear. The CDR3 sequence is 13 residues long. Germline loops: CDR1 SGHTA, CDR2 FQGNSA. CDR3 nucleotide sequence: TGTGCCAGCAGCTTAGAAGCCAGGCGAGGCTGCACCTTC. Amino acid sequence: CASSLEARRGCTF.

The V and J genes are TRBV6-6 and TRBJ1-3; the match to TRBD1 covers 7 bases. Per the germline V gene, CDR1 is MNHNY and CDR2 is SVGAGI (reference sequence). With 6 bases clipped from V and 0 bases from J, the junction kept 8 bases outside the gene matches. This CDR3 is built from 16 residues. CDR3 DNA: TGTGCCAGCAGAACCGGGACAGTAGGCTCTGGAAACACCATATATTTT. Translating it yields CASRTGTVGSGNTIYF.

The chain joins TRBV5-5 to TRBJ1-1; tentative D call: TRBD1 (6 bases). CDR3 length: 14 residues. Trimming left V 2 bases short and J 0 bases short, with 8 bases between. Germline CDR1 SGHKS, CDR2 YYEKEE (reference sequence). The CDR3 DNA reads as TGTGCCAGCAGCTTCGGGGGCATGAACACTGAAGCTTTCTTT. Translating it yields CASSFGGMNTEAFF.

V and J are TRBV19 and TRBJ1-1; 8 bases are shared with TRBD1. There are 13 residues in the CDR3. CDR1 is LNHDA, CDR2 SQIVND, per germline (reference sequence). The J segment lost 4 bases and the V segment lost 9 bases, leaving 7 bases of the junction unmatched. The chain's CDR3 is CASRTGRGTEAFF. DNA of the CDR3: TGTGCCAGCCGGACAGGGCGGGGCACTGAAGCTTTCTTT.

The V and J genes are TRBV11-2 and TRBJ2-7; unclear D gene. The germline CDR1 and CDR2 sequences are SGHAT and FQNNGV. The germline V and J ends were trimmed by 3 bases and 2 bases, with 11 bases remaining between them. This CDR3 has 14 residues. The CDR3 protein is CASSFTQAPYEQYF. In DNA, the CDR3 is TGTGCCAGCAGCTTTACCCAGGCCCCCTACGAGCAGTACTTC. Using reference TRBV11-2 and TRBJ2-7 for the parts outside the CDR3, the full variable domain is EAGVAQSPRYKIIEKRQSVAFWCNPISGHATLYWYQQILGQGPKLLIQFQNNGVVDDSQLPKDRFSAERLKGVDSTLKIQPAKLEDSAVYLCASSFTQAPYEQYFGPGTRLTVT.

In this sample, this clone turned up a few times. V and J are TRBV7-8 and TRBJ1-1; TRBD1 agrees at 7 bases. Germline loops: CDR1 SGHVS, CDR2 FQNEAQ. This CDR3 spans 15 amino acids. V dropped 0 bases and J dropped 3; count of bases not matched to a gene: 4. This CDR3 is CASSLASQGDTEAFF. In DNA, the CDR3 is TGTGCCAGCAGCTTAGCTAGTCAGGGGGACACTGAAGCTTTCTTT.

This chain links TRBV6-5 with TRBJ1-4; D perhaps matches TRBD1 (5 bases). The germline V gene has CDR1 MNHEY and CDR2 SVGAGI. Trimming removed 2 bases at V and 14 bases at J, with 18 bases between. The CDR3 consists of 14 residues. The CDR3 spells CASSYVTVATSLFF. CDR3 coding DNA: TGTGCCAGCAGTTACGTGACAGTTGCTACCTCTCTGTTTTTT.

This clone was recorded once. The V gene is TRBV5-8, the J gene TRBJ2-3; no clear D. Germline V gives CDR1 SGHTS, CDR2 YDEGEE. Between the trimmed V and J ends, which lost 3 bases and 2 bases, there was a span of 10 bases. CDR3 length: 14 amino acids. DNA of the CDR3: TGTGCCAGCAGCTCGGTAGCCTTCACAGATACGCAGTATTTT. The encoded protein is CASSSVAFTDTQYF.

V gene TRBV30 combines with J gene TRBJ2-7; a possible D gene is TRBD1 (6 bases). CDR3 length: 14 residues. The V gene lost 3 bases and the J gene lost 4 bases, with 16 bases spanning the gap. Germline-derived CDR1 and CDR2 are GTSNPN and SVGIG (reference sequence). The CDR3 here is CAWSLGTPFYEQYF. The CDR3 coding sequence is TGTGCCTGGAGCCTCGGGACACCCTTTTACGAGCAGTACTTC.

This chain joins TRBV7-5 and TRBJ1-2; TRBD1, as called in the table, went unchecked against the DNA. TRBV7-5 is a pseudogene locus. There are 14 residues in the CDR3. CDR3 coding DNA: TGTGCCAGAAGCTTAGGGGGCTGGAGCTATGGCTACACCTTC. Protein product: CARSLGGWSYGYTF.

The chain employs TRBV4-2 and TRBJ2-3; 8 positions agree with TRBD2. Germline trimming cut 4 bases from V and 2 bases from J; bases unmatched to any gene: 5. Per the germline V gene, CDR1 is LGHNA and CDR2 is YNFKEQ. This CDR3 has 15 residues. The CDR3 sequence is CASSLLAGNTDTQYF. The CDR3 DNA is TGTGCCAGCAGCCTTTTAGCGGGAAACACAGATACGCAGTATTTT.

V and J are TRBV6-1 and TRBJ2-7; 10 bases are shared with TRBD1. Germline trimming cut 8 bases from V and 2 bases from J; bases unmatched to any gene: 6. The CDR3 contains 14 residues. CDR1 is MNHNS, CDR2 SASEGT, per germline. The CDR3 sequence: CASQPGQGPYEQYF. DNA for the CDR3: TGTGCCAGCCAACCGGGACAGGGGCCCTACGAGCAGTACTTC.

The chain combines TRBV5-1 with TRBJ2-1; TRBD1 agrees at 9 bases. The CDR3 covers 13 residues. Trimming cost V 4 bases and J 8 bases; bases outside gene matches: 4. Germline loops: CDR1 SGHRS, CDR2 YFSETQ. CDR3 DNA sequence: TGCGCCAGCAGCCCGGACAGGGGCTATGAGCAGTTCTTC. As protein: CASSPDRGYEQFF.